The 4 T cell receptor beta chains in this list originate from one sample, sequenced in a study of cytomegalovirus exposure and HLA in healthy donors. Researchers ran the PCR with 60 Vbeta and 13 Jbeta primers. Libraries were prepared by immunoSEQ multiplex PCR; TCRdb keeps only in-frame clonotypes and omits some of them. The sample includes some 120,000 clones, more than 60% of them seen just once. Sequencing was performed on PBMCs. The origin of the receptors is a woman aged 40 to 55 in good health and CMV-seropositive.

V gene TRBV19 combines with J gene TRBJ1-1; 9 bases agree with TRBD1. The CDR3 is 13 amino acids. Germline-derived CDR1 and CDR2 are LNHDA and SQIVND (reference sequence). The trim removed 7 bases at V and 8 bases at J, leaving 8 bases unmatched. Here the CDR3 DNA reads TGTGCCAGTACTCTTACAGGGGGCAGGGAAGCTTTCTTT. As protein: CASTLTGGREAFF.

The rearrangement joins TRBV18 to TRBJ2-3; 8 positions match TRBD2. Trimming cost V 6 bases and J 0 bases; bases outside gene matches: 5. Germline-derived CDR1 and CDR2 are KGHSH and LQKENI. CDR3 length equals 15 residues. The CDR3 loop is CASSLAGSSTDTQYF. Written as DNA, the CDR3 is TGTGCCAGCTCCCTAGCGGGTTCAAGCACAGATACGCAGTATTTT.

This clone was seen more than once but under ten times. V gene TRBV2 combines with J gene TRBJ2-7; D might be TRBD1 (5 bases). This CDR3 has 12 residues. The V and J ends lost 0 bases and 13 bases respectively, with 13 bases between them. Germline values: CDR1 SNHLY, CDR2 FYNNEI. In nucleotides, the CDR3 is TGTGCCAGCAGTGAAGCCACGCAGGGTGTTTACTTC. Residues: CASSEATQGVYF.

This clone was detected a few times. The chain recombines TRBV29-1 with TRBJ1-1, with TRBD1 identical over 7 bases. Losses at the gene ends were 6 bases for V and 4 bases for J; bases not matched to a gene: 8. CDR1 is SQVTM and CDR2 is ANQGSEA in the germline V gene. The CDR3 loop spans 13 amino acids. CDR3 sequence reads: CSVVRDSGTEAFF. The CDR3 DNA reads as TGCAGCGTCGTCCGGGACAGCGGCACTGAAGCTTTCTTT.